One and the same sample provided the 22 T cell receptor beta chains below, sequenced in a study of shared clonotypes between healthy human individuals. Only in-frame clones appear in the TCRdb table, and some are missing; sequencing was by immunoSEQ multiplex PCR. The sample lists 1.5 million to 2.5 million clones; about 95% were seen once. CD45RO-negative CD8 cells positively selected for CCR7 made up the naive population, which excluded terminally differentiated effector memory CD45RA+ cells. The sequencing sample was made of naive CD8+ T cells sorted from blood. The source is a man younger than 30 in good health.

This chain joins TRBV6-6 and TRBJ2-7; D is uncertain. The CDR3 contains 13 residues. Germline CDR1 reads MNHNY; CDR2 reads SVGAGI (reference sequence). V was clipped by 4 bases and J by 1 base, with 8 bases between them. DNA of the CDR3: TGTGCCAGCAGTTGGACGCAGTCCTACGAGCAGTACTTC. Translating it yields CASSWTQSYEQYF.

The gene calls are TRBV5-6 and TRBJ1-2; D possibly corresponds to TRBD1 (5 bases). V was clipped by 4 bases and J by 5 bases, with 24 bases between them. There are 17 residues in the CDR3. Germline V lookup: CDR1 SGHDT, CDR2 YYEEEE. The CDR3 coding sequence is TGTGCCAGCAGCGATGATGGGGGTGGCCTAATATCTTATGGCTACACCTTC. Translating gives CASSDDGGGLISYGYTF.

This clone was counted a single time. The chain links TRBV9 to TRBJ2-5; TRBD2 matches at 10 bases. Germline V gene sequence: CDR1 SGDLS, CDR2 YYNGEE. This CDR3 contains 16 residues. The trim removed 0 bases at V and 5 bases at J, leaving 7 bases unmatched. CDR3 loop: CASSVGLAGAYETQYF. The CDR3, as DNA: TGTGCCAGCAGCGTAGGCCTAGCGGGAGCGTACGAGACCCAGTACTTC. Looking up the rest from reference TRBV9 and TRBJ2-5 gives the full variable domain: DSGVTQTPKHLITATGQRVTLRCSPRSGDLSVYWYQQSLDQGLQFLIQYYNGEERAKGNILERFSAQQFPDLHSELNLSSLELGDSALYFCASSVGLAGAYETQYFGPGTRLLVL.

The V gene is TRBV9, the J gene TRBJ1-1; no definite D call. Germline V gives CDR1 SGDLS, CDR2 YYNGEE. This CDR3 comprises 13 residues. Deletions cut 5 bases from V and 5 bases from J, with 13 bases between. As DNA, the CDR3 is TGTGCCAGCAGTATAGGCGCCGGGACTGAAGCTTTCTTT. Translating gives CASSIGAGTEAFF. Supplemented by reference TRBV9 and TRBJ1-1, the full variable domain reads DSGVTQTPKHLITATGQRVTLRCSPRSGDLSVYWYQQSLDQGLQFLIQYYNGEERAKGNILERFSAQQFPDLHSELNLSSLELGDSALYFCASSIGAGTEAFFGQGTRLTVV.

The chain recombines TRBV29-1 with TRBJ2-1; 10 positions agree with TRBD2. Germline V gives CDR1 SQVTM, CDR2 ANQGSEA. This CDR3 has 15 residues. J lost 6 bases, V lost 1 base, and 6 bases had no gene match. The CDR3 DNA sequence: TGCAGCGTTGAAGCTAGCGGGAGTTTTCCCAATGAGCAGTTCTTC. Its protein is CSVEASGSFPNEQFF.

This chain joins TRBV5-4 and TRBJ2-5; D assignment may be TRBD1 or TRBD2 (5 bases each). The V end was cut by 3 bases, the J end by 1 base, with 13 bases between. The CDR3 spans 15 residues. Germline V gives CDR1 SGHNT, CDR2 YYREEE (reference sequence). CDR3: CASSSLGDPQETQYF. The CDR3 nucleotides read TGTGCCAGCAGCTCACTAGGGGATCCCCAAGAGACCCAGTACTTC.

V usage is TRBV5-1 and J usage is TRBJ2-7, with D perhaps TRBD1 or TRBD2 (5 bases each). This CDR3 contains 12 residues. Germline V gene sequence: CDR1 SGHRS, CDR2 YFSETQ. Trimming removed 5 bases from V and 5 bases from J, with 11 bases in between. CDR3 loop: CASRGVLDEQYF. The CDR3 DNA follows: TGCGCCAGCAGGGGGGTCTTAGACGAGCAGTACTTC.

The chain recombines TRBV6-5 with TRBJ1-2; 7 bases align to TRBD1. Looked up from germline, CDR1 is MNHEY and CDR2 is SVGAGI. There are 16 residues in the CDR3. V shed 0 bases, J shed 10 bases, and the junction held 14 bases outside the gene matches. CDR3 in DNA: TGTGCCAGCAGTTACTCGATAGGACAGGTTCTCTTTCCCTACACCTTC. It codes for CASSYSIGQVLFPYTF.

CDR3 sequence (DNA): TGTGCCGGGGGCCGAGGGGACAGACCGTCCTACGAGCAGTACTTC. Amino acids: CAGGRGDRPSYEQYF. The chain carries TRBV5-6 and TRBJ2-7; 7 nucleotides align to TRBD1. V shed 10 bases and J 1 base; nucleotides not matched to a gene: 14. This CDR3 has 15 amino acids. The germline gives CDR1 SGHDT, CDR2 YYEEEE.

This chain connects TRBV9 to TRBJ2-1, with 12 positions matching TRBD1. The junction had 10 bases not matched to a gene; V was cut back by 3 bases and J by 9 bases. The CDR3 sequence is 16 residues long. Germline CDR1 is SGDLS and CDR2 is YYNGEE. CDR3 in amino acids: CASSAPGQGALSEQFF. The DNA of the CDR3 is TGTGCCAGCAGCGCGCCGGGACAGGGGGCCTTGAGTGAGCAGTTCTTC.

This CDR3 reads CASSASVEYEQYF. DNA of the CDR3: TGTGCCAGCAGCGCCTCCGTTGAGTACGAGCAGTACTTC. The rearrangement uses TRBV7-9 and TRBJ2-7; D not resolved. Per germline, CDR1 SEHNR and CDR2 FQNEAQ (reference sequence). Trimming took off 5 bases at V and 4 bases at J, with 12 bases between the two ends. CDR3 length: 13 residues.

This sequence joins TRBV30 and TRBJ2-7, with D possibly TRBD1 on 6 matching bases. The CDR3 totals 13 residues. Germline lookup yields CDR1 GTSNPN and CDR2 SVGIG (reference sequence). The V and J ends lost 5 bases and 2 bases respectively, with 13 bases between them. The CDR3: CAWEDSTTYEQYF. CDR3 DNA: TGTGCCTGGGAGGACAGTACAACCTACGAGCAGTACTTC. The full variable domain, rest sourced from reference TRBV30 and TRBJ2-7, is SQTIHQWPATLVQPVGSPLSLECTVEGTSNPNLYWYRQAAGRGLQLLFYSVGIGQISSEVPQNLSASRPQDRQFILSSKKLLLSDSGFYLCAWEDSTTYEQYFGPGTRLTVT.

For the CDR3, the DNA is TGTGCCAGCAGTTTGGTGGCAGGGGGCCACAATGAGCAGTTCTTC. It yields the protein CASSLVAGGHNEQFF. The gene calls are TRBV27 and TRBJ2-1; the match to TRBD1 covers 8 bases. The germline gives CDR1 MNHEY, CDR2 SMNVEV (reference sequence). CDR3 length: 15 residues. The trim removed 3 bases at V and 5 bases at J, leaving 6 bases unmatched.

The CDR3 DNA sequence: TGTGCCAGCAGCCCTAAGGGGGGTTCCCAAGAGACCCAGTACTTC. This gives the protein CASSPKGGSQETQYF. V usage is TRBV9 and J usage is TRBJ2-5; D is tentatively TRBD1 or TRBD2 (6 bases each). V lost 4 bases and J 1 base, leaving 14 bases between the germline ends. CDR1 is SGDLS, CDR2 YYNGEE, per germline. The CDR3 totals 15 residues.

CDR3 residues: CASSRLSGGGELFF. CDR3 in DNA: TGTGCCAGCAGCCGACTGAGCGGTGGCGGGGAGCTGTTTTTT. The chain combines TRBV27 with TRBJ2-2; perhaps TRBD2 as D (5 bases). The CDR3 consists of 14 residues. CDR1 is MNHEY and CDR2 is SMNVEV in the germline V gene (reference sequence). V lost 6 bases, J lost 7 bases, and 15 bases lay in between.

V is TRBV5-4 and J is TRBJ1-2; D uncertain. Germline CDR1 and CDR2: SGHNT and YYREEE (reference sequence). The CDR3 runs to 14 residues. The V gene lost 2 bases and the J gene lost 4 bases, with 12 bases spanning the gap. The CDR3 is CASSFSTPLYGYTF. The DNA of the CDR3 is TGTGCCAGCAGCTTCTCGACGCCACTCTATGGCTACACCTTC.

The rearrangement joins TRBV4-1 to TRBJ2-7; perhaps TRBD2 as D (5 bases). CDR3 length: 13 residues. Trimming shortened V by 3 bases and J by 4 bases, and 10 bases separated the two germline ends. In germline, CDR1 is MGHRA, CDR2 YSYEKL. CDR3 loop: CASSHEGGYEQYF. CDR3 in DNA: TGCGCCAGCAGCCACGAGGGCGGATACGAGCAGTACTTC.

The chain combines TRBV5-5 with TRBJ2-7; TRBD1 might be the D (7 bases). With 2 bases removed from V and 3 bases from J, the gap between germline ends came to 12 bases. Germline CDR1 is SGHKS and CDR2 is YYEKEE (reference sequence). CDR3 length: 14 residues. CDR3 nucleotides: TGTGCCAGCAGCTTCAGGCGGGACAGCTACGAGCAGTACTTC. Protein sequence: CASSFRRDSYEQYF.

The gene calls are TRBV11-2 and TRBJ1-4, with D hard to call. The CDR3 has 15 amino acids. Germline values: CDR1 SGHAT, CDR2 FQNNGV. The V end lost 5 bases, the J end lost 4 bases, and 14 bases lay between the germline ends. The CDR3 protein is CASSVGLAINEKLFF. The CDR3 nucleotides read TGTGCCAGCAGCGTAGGGTTGGCCATTAATGAAAAACTGTTTTTT.

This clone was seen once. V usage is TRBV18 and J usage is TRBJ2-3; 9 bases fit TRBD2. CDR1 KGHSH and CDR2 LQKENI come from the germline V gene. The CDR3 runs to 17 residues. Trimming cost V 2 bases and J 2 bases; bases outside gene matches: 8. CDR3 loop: CASSPTEPSGDTDTQYF. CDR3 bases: TGTGCCAGCTCACCAACCGAGCCTAGCGGGGACACAGATACGCAGTATTTT.

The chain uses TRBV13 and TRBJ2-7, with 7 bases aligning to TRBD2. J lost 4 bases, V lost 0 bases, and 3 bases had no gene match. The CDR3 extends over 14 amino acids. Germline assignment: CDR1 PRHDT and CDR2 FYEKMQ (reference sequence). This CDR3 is CASSLGAGEYEQYF. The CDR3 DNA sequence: TGTGCCAGCAGCTTAGGGGCGGGGGAGTACGAGCAGTACTTC.

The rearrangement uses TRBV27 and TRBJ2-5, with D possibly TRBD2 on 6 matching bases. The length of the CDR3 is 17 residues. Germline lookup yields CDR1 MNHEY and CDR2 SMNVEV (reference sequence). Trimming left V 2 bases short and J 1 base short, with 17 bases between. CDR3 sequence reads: CASSLGAAGPTQETQYF. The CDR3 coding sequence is TGTGCCAGCAGTTTAGGAGCGGCGGGGCCAACCCAAGAGACCCAGTACTTC.